The 14 T cell receptor beta chains given below trace back to one sample, sequenced in a study of regulatory T cells in long-lasting Graves disease. Arm-PCR of CDR3 regions with iRepertoire HTBI primers generated TCR beta libraries. TCRdb analysed the multiplex PCR reads with MiXCR anew, one entry per CDR3 protein. The data show around 400,000 distinct CDR3 sequences, about 21% seen once. Regarding time point: persistent/refractory GD, antithyroid drugs over 5 years with positive TRAb. Generation of the TCR library employed RNA extracted from PBMCs. The sample was peripheral blood mononuclear cells (PBMCs), taken when the disease was refractory, from a patient treated with antithyroid drugs. The receptor set was obtained from a female donor with Graves disease.

The rearrangement joins TRBV20-1 to TRBJ2-7; no firm D call. This CDR3 has 11 amino acids. Germline CDR1 is DFQATT and CDR2 is SNEGSKA (reference sequence). V was cut by 5 bases and J by 4 bases, with 9 bases left in between. CDR3 in amino acids: CSAVGMYEQYF. Here the CDR3 DNA reads TGCAGTGCTGTAGGGATGTACGAGCAGTACTTC.

As to this clonotype: A much larger clone sits a single nucleotide away, making a read error possible. The V gene is TRBV25-1, the J gene TRBJ1-2, with 7 positions matching TRBD1. The J segment lost 10 bases and the V segment lost 5 bases, leaving 13 bases of the junction unmatched. The germline CDR1 and CDR2 sequences are MGHDK and SYGVNS. The length of the CDR3 is 14 residues. This CDR3 is CASSWRGGASDYTF. The CDR3, as DNA: TGTGCCAGCAGTTGGAGAGGGGGCGCAAGTGACTACACCTTC.

This clonotype was seen repeatedly, ten times or more. The genes are TRBV18 and TRBJ1-1; 8 nucleotides match TRBD1. Germline CDR1 is KGHSH and CDR2 is LQKENI. There are 14 residues in the CDR3. Unmatched junction bases numbered 6, after V lost 4 bases and J lost 5 bases. CDR3 nucleotides: TGTGCCAGCTCACTGTGGAGACAGGGGACTGAAGCTTTCTTT. This encodes CASSLWRQGTEAFF.

At least ten counts were recorded for this clonotype. An end of the junction does not agree with germline; a read error may underlie this. The chain carries TRBV3-1 and TRBJ2-7; D gene uncertain. Germline values: CDR1 LGHDT, CDR2 YNNKEL (reference sequence). The CDR3 is made up of 12 amino acids. The CDR3 protein is CASSPTSSEQYF. In DNA form, the CDR3 reads TGTGCCAGCAGTCCTACGTCCTCCGAGCAGTACTTC.

In the case of this clonotype: The likely explanation is a read error, given a far larger clone one base away. The chain couples TRBV6-2 or TRBV6-3 to TRBJ2-7; 7 bases agree with TRBD2. Germline V gene lookup returns CDR1 MNHEY and CDR2 SVGEGT. The CDR3 is made up of 14 amino acids. Losses at the gene ends were 8 bases for V and 4 bases for J; bases not matched to a gene: 11. The CDR3 region has the DNA TGTGCCAGCGGTTTTGGCGGGAGAGGGTACGAGCAGTACTTC. Encoded protein: CASGFGGRGYEQYF.

This clonotype was observed a few times. The chain carries TRBV29-1 and TRBJ2-2, with a possible D match to TRBD2 (6 bases). Trimming removed 4 bases at V and 6 bases at J, with 9 bases between. Germline assignment: CDR1 SQVTM and CDR2 ANQGSEA. The CDR3 extends over 12 amino acids. The CDR3 DNA reads TGCAGCGTTGTCGTAGCGGCCGGGGAGCTGTTTTTT. Protein sequence: CSVVVAAGELFF.

This clonotype was counted at least ten times. The chain carries TRBV2 and TRBJ2-2, with D possibly called TRBD1 or TRBD2 (5 bases each). Per the germline V gene, CDR1 is SNHLY and CDR2 is FYNNEI. With 6 bases removed from V and 1 base from J, the gap between germline ends came to 15 bases. CDR3 length: 16 amino acids. In DNA form, the CDR3 reads TGTGCCAGCAGCCGGGACCCCCCGCGGAACACCGGGGAGCTGTTTTTT. This gives the protein CASSRDPPRNTGELFF.

This clonotype showed up just a few times. The chain couples TRBV28 to TRBJ2-1; no clear D. The CDR3 length is 14 residues. V was shortened by 4 bases and J by 5 bases, with 12 bases between the two germline ends. Germline CDR1 reads MDHEN; CDR2 reads SYDVKM. CDR3 nucleotide sequence: TGTGCCAGCAGTTCCGGGCCTACAAACAATGAGCAGTTCTTC. Amino acid sequence: CASSSGPTNNEQFF. Full variable domain (rest looked up from reference TRBV28 and TRBJ2-1): DVKVTQSSRYLVKRTGEKVFLECVQDMDHENMFWYRQDPGLGLRLIYFSYDVKMKEKGDIPEGYSVSREKKERFSLILESASTNQTSMYLCASSSGPTNNEQFFGPGTRLTVL.

This clonotype has at least ten counts. The chain is built from TRBV20-1 and TRBJ2-7, with 7 bases lining up with TRBD1. The germline CDR1 and CDR2 sequences are DFQATT and SNEGSKA (reference sequence). The CDR3 runs 14 residues. V gave up 6 bases and J gave up 3 bases; unmatched junction bases: 11. The CDR3 loop is CSASDRKQNYEQYF. The CDR3 DNA is TGCAGTGCCTCGGACAGGAAGCAAAACTACGAGCAGTACTTC.

This clonotype was observed many times. The chain's CDR3 is CAISGRQEGYTF. Written as DNA, the CDR3 is TGTGCCATCAGTGGGCGACAGGAAGGCTACACCTTC. This sequence joins TRBV10-3 and TRBJ1-2, with D tentatively TRBD1 (6 bases). V lost 4 bases and J 8 bases, leaving 11 bases between the germline ends. The germline CDR1 and CDR2 sequences are ENHRY and SYGVKD. The CDR3 totals 12 residues.

This clonotype was observed once. The chain carries TRBV7-3 and TRBJ2-1; 9 nucleotides match TRBD2. The germline CDR1 and CDR2 sequences are SGHTA and FQGTGA. The CDR3 contains 14 residues. J gave up 8 bases and V 1 base, and 3 bases lay outside the gene matches. The CDR3 DNA reads as TGTGCCAGCAGCTTAATGACTAGCGGCGATGAGCAGTTCTTC. Translated, it gives CASSLMTSGDEQFF. Using reference TRBV7-3 and TRBJ2-1 for the parts outside the CDR3, the full variable domain is GAGVSQTPSNKVTEKGKYVELRCDPISGHTALYWYRQSLGQGPEFLIYFQGTGAADDSGLPNDRFFAVRPEGSVSTLKIQRTERGDSAVYLCASSLMTSGDEQFFGPGTRLTVL.

This clonotype was seen once. The rearrangement joins TRBV11-2 to TRBJ2-1, with 12 positions matching TRBD1. With V trimmed by 5 bases and J by 9 bases, 11 bases remained unmatched. Germline V gives CDR1 SGHAT, CDR2 FQNNGV. The CDR3 contains 16 residues. The CDR3 bases are TGTGCCAGCAGCGTATTTCCGGGACAGGGGGCAGGTGAGCAGTTCTTC. Translation gives CASSVFPGQGAGEQFF.

The chain joins TRBV3-1 to TRBJ2-1; possible D gene TRBD1, 6 bases. In germline, CDR1 is LGHDT, CDR2 YNNKEL (reference sequence). The CDR3 runs 15 residues. Trimming pared 4 bases from V and 2 bases from J, leaving 12 bases between. The CDR3 region is CASSLIGQTYNEQFF. Written as DNA, the CDR3 is TGTGCCAGCAGCCTCATAGGACAGACCTACAATGAGCAGTTCTTC.

In this sample, this clonotype turned up many times. The chain is built from TRBV5-1 and TRBJ1-1; D call uncertain. CDR3 length: 13 residues. The V gene lost 6 bases and the J gene lost 3 bases, with 12 bases spanning the gap. CDR1 SGHRS and CDR2 YFSETQ come from the germline V gene. The CDR3 DNA reads as TGCGCCAGCACACCGAGGCCGGACACTGAAGCTTTCTTT. Amino acids: CASTPRPDTEAFF.